These 23 T cell receptor beta chains originate from one sample sequenced in a study of shared clonotypes between healthy human individuals (TCRdb year 2020). Library creation used the immunoSEQ multiplex PCR assay. The source is immuneACCESS, and TCRdb retained only in-frame sequences with V and J called. Part of the clones is not carried over; for the studies checked, unresolved V genes explain less than half of this, and the remainder is unexplained. For this sample the table gives over a million clones, of which about 74% were detected only once. The ten largest clones represent approximately 1.5% of the sample. Sequenced input: memory CD4+ T cells sorted from blood. Read against the paper, the sample's cell subset or site label means: CD45RA-negative fraction. These receptors were collected from a man aged 18 to 30 in good health.

This clone was observed a single time. The chain is built from TRBV7-2 and TRBJ2-7, with D possibly TRBD1 on 5 matching bases. The CDR3 is made up of 15 amino acids. V shed 1 base and J shed 3 bases, with 13 bases lying between them. CDR1 and CDR2 from the germline V gene are SGHTA and FQGNSA. CDR3 residues: CASSLDPARVYEQYF. CDR3 nucleotides: TGTGCCAGCAGCTTAGATCCGGCCAGGGTCTACGAGCAGTACTTC.

This clone appeared once. The V call is TRBV5-1, the J call TRBJ2-5; 10 bases line up with TRBD2. The CDR3 runs to 15 residues. Trimming took 0 bases from V and 9 from J; bases not matched to a gene: 8. Germline CDR1 reads SGHRS; CDR2 reads YFSETQ. The CDR3 loop is CASSLAIGTSESQYF. The CDR3 DNA follows: TGCGCCAGCAGCTTGGCCATAGGGACTAGCGAATCCCAGTACTTC.

This chain links TRBV7-2 with TRBJ2-5, with TRBD2 matching over 14 bases. With 3 bases clipped from V and 2 bases from J, the junction kept 5 bases outside the gene matches. Looked up from germline, CDR1 is SGHTA and CDR2 is FQGNSA. This CDR3 spans 17 amino acids. CDR3 loop: CASSLGTSGSGQETQYF. CDR3 coding DNA: TGTGCCAGCAGCTTGGGGACTAGCGGGAGTGGACAAGAGACCCAGTACTTC.

This clone was counted between two and nine times. The chain joins TRBV11-2 to TRBJ2-5; 9 positions agree with TRBD1. The CDR3 is made up of 14 amino acids. V lost 4 bases and J lost 5; bases outside the gene matches: 5. CDR1 SGHAT and CDR2 FQNNGV come from the germline V gene. The CDR3 protein is CASSSQGAWETQYF. The DNA for the CDR3 is TGTGCCAGCAGCTCACAGGGGGCGTGGGAGACCCAGTACTTC.

This chain links TRBV9 with TRBJ2-2; the match to TRBD1 covers 9 bases. The junction had 5 bases not matched to a gene; V was cut back by 4 bases and J by 13 bases. The CDR3 has 12 amino acids. The germline V gene encodes CDR1 SGDLS and CDR2 YYNGEE. The CDR3 DNA reads as TGTGCCAGCAGCTCGGGACAGGGACCGCTGTTTTTT. It yields the protein CASSSGQGPLFF.

This sequence joins TRBV7-9 and TRBJ1-4; 9 bases agree with TRBD1. Germline V CDR1 and CDR2: SEHNR, FQNEAQ (reference sequence). This CDR3 contains 12 residues. V lost 4 bases and J lost 11; bases outside the gene matches: 2. The CDR3, as DNA: TGTGCCAGCAGCTCGGGGACAGGGAAACTGTTTTTT. This gives the protein CASSSGTGKLFF.

The chain recombines TRBV5-1 with TRBJ2-7; 8 bases match TRBD2. From germline, CDR1 is SGHRS and CDR2 YFSETQ. The CDR3 is made up of 15 amino acids. V lost 0 bases and J lost 1; bases outside the gene matches: 3. DNA for the CDR3: TGCGCCAGCAGCTTGGAGGCGGGAGGTTCCTACGAGCAGTACTTC. Translation: CASSLEAGGSYEQYF.

V and J are TRBV7-3 and TRBJ2-6; D not resolved. CDR3 length: 14 residues. Germline V gives CDR1 SGHTA, CDR2 FQGTGA. Trimming stripped 5 bases from V and 0 bases from J, with 5 bases between. CDR3 residues: CASSDHSGANVLTF. The CDR3 nucleotides read TGTGCCAGCAGCGACCACTCTGGGGCCAACGTCCTGACTTTC.

The J gene is TRBJ2-5, the V gene TRBV5-4; 11 bases fit TRBD1. The germline gives CDR1 SGHNT, CDR2 YYREEE (reference sequence). The V segment lost 4 bases and the J segment 2 bases; nucleotides outside the gene matches: 4. This CDR3 spans 15 amino acids. The CDR3 DNA reads as TGTGCCAGCAGCCCGGACAGGGGGCCTCAAGAGACCCAGTACTTC. Translating it yields CASSPDRGPQETQYF.

This clone was seen only a few times. The V and J genes are TRBV6-1 and TRBJ2-1, with TRBD1 matching 8 bases. CDR1 is MNHNS and CDR2 is SASEGT in the germline V gene. The CDR3 has 14 amino acids. V lost 8 bases to trimming and J lost 10 bases; unmatched junction nucleotides: 13. The CDR3: CASHDTDRGWEQFF. In nucleotides, the CDR3 is TGTGCCAGCCACGACACCGACAGGGGATGGGAGCAGTTCTTC.

V gene TRBV27 combines with J gene TRBJ2-2, with TRBD2 matching 9 bases. J gave up 2 bases and V 4 bases, and 5 bases lay outside the gene matches. Germline V gene data show CDR1 as MNHEY and CDR2 as SMNVEV (reference sequence). CDR3 length: 16 amino acids. The CDR3 region has the DNA TGTGCCAGCAGTTCCTCGCGGGGGGGAAACACCGGGGAGCTGTTTTTT. It yields the protein CASSSSRGGNTGELFF.

J is TRBJ2-1 and V is TRBV4-1, with 7 bases fitting TRBD2. This CDR3 region has 13 residues. Trimming at V came to 6 bases and at J to 8 bases, leaving 7 bases not matched to a gene. Germline CDR1 is MGHRA and CDR2 is YSYEKL. The CDR3: CASSTPAGYEQFF. Written as DNA, the CDR3 is TGCGCCAGCAGTACCCCAGCGGGATATGAGCAGTTCTTC.

Turning to this clone: This may arise from a read error, as a much more abundant clone is one base away. At the DNA level, this CDR3 is encoded by other sequences in the same sample as well. The chain is built from TRBV30 and TRBJ2-1; 10 nucleotides agree with TRBD1. Germline values: CDR1 GTSNPN, CDR2 SVGIG (reference sequence). Trimming at V came to 1 base and at J to 4 bases, leaving 4 bases not matched to a gene. The CDR3 length is 15 residues. CDR3: CAWSGGQGFYNEQFF. The CDR3 coding sequence is TGTGCCTGGAGTGGGGGACAGGGGTTTTACAATGAGCAGTTCTTC.

V usage is TRBV5-6 and J usage is TRBJ2-7; 8 bases are a match to TRBD1. The CDR3 runs 16 residues. Trimming removed 3 bases from V and 4 bases from J; junction bases left unmatched: 12. Germline CDR1 is SGHDT and CDR2 is YYEEEE. Written as DNA, the CDR3 is TGTGCCAGCAGCTATTACGCACAGGGGGTCTGGTACGAGCAGTACTTC. As protein: CASSYYAQGVWYEQYF. Full variable domain (remainder filled in from reference TRBV5-6 and TRBJ2-7): DAGVTQSPTHLIKTRGQQVTLRCSPKSGHDTVSWYQQALGQGPQFIFQYYEEEERQRGNFPDRFSGHQFPNYSSELNVNALLLGDSALYLCASSYYAQGVWYEQYFGPGTRLTVT.

The chain couples TRBV7-8 to TRBJ2-1; TRBD2 agrees at 7 bases. Per the germline V gene, CDR1 is SGHVS and CDR2 is FQNEAQ. CDR3 length: 14 amino acids. Trimming cost V 5 bases and J 9 bases; bases outside gene matches: 10. The CDR3 spells CASSPLTSYGEQFF. The CDR3 nucleotides are TGTGCCAGCAGCCCCCTGACTAGCTACGGTGAGCAGTTCTTC.

This clone was recorded many times. The chain uses TRBV6-1 and TRBJ2-2; no firm D call. CDR1 MNHNS and CDR2 SASEGT come from the germline V gene. This CDR3 is built from 12 residues. The V gene lost 6 bases and the J gene lost 7 bases, with 9 bases spanning the gap. The CDR3 DNA is TGTGCCAGCAGGGTAGCTGTCGGGGAGCTGTTTTTT. Translated, it gives CASRVAVGELFF.

The chain is built from TRBV5-1 and TRBJ2-3, with 11 bases lining up with TRBD2. J was trimmed by 6 bases and V by 0 bases; bases with no gene match: 6. CDR3 length equals 16 residues. CDR1 SGHRS and CDR2 YFSETQ come from the germline V gene. Written as DNA, the CDR3 is TGCGCCAGCAGCTTGGAGCTAGCGGGAGGATGGGATACGCAGTATTTT. Encoded protein: CASSLELAGGWDTQYF.

A note on this clone: A much more abundant neighbour one base away suggests this may be a read error. This specimen includes other DNA sequences encoding the same CDR3. This chain links TRBV9 with TRBJ1-6; TRBD1 matches 11 bases. The CDR3 extends over 15 amino acids. The V gene end was trimmed by 2 bases and the J gene end by 6 bases; junction bases not matched to a gene: 1. Germline CDR1 reads SGDLS; CDR2 reads YYNGEE. CDR3 region: CASSVGTGGNSPLHF. DNA for the CDR3: TGTGCCAGCAGCGTCGGGACAGGGGGTAATTCACCCCTCCACTTT. Based on the CDR3 plus reference TRBV9 and TRBJ1-6, the full variable domain is DSGVTQTPKHLITATGQRVTLRCSPRSGDLSVYWYQQSLDQGLQFLIQYYNGEERAKGNILERFSAQQFPDLHSELNLSSLELGDSALYFCASSVGTGGNSPLHFGNGTRLTVT.

The J gene is TRBJ2-2, the V gene TRBV29-1; D not resolved. The CDR3 is 11 amino acids. The ends were cut back, 2 bases at V and 6 bases at J, with 4 bases in the middle. CDR1 and CDR2 (germline): SQVTM, ANQGSEA. The CDR3 is CSVERAGELFF. As DNA, the CDR3 is TGCAGCGTTGAAAGGGCCGGGGAGCTGTTTTTT.

This chain connects TRBV18 to TRBJ1-1, with D possibly TRBD1 on 5 matching bases. The CDR3 is 13 amino acids. The germline gives CDR1 KGHSH, CDR2 LQKENI. Trimming removed 5 bases from V and 7 bases from J, with 14 bases in between. CDR3 DNA: TGTGCCAGCTCAACGCAGGGACGGGGTGAAGCTTTCTTT. Translated, it gives CASSTQGRGEAFF. The complete variable domain, with remaining parts taken from reference TRBV18 and TRBJ1-1, reads NAGVMQNPRHLVRRRGQEARLRCSPMKGHSHVYWYRQLPEEGLKFMVYLQKENIIDESGMPKERFSAEFPKEGPSILRIQQVVRGDSAAYFCASSTQGRGEAFFGQGTRLTVV.

The chain carries TRBV5-1 and TRBJ2-7; D possibly corresponds to TRBD1 (6 bases). The V gene lost 6 bases and the J gene lost 6 bases, with 16 bases spanning the gap. CDR1 is SGHRS and CDR2 is YFSETQ in the germline V gene. The CDR3 runs 13 residues. This chain's CDR3 is CASTPQGGREQYF. CDR3 sequence (DNA): TGCGCCAGCACCCCACAGGGTGGACGCGAGCAGTACTTC. Supplemented by reference TRBV5-1 and TRBJ2-7, the full variable domain reads KAGVTQTPRYLIKTRGQQVTLSCSPISGHRSVSWYQQTPGQGLQFLFEYFSETQRNKGNFPGRFSGRQFSNSRSEMNVSTLELGDSALYLCASTPQGGREQYFGPGTRLTVT.

The V call is TRBV30, the J call TRBJ2-1; 7 bases are a match to TRBD1. Germline-derived CDR1 and CDR2 are GTSNPN and SVGIG (reference sequence). There are 13 residues in the CDR3. Germline trimming cut 2 bases from V and 4 bases from J; bases unmatched to any gene: 2. The CDR3 sequence is CAWSKGQYNEQFF. CDR3 DNA sequence: TGTGCCTGGAGTAAGGGACAGTACAATGAGCAGTTCTTC.

Only a few counts were recorded for this clone. The V call is TRBV19, the J call TRBJ2-5; D is undetermined. The V gene lost 10 bases and the J gene lost 5 bases, with 11 bases spanning the gap. Germline V gene sequence: CDR1 LNHDA, CDR2 SQIVND (reference sequence). The CDR3 runs to 11 residues. DNA for the CDR3: TGTGCCATCGGGTCCGGGGAGACCCAGTACTTC. Its protein product is CAIGSGETQYF.